The T cell receptor (beta chain) described here comes from a study of shared clonotypes between healthy human individuals. Profiled with immunoSEQ multiplex PCR; TCRdb holds only in-frame clones, not every one. The sample has over a million clones, more than 60% seen once. Germline-derived CDR1 and CDR2 are MNHNS and SASEGT. V lost 6 bases and J 7 bases, leaving 4 bases between the germline ends. The CDR3 length is 11 residues. The TCR comes from a man younger than 30 in good health. Sequencing was done on a sample of memory CD4+ T cells sorted from blood. Subset indicated: CD45RA-negative fraction. The V call is TRBV6-1, the J call TRBJ1-6; D unresolved. The CDR3: CASRENSPLHF. CDR3 DNA: TGTGCCAGCAGAGAGAATTCACCCCTCCACTTT.